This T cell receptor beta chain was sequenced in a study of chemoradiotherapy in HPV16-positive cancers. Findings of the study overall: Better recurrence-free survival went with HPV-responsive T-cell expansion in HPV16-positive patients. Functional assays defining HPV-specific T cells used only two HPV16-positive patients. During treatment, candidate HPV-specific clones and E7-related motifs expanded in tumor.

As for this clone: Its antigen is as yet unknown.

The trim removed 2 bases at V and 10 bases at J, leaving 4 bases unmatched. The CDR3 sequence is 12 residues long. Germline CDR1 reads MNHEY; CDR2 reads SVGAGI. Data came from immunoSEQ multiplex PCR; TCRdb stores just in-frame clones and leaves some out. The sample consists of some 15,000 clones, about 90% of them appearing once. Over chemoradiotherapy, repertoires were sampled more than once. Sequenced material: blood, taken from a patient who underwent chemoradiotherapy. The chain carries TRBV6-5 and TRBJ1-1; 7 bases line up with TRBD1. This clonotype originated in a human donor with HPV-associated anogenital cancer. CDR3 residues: CASSYRTGSAFF. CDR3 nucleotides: TGTGCCAGCAGTTACAGGACAGGTTCAGCTTTCTTT.